A single T cell receptor (beta chain) is shown here with its context. Its antigen is not identified. This sample was included in a study of cytomegalovirus exposure and HLA in healthy donors. Overall study context: Genotyping showed 75% to 90% of roughly 390 donors falling in the Caucasian-associated ancestry cluster.

Findings of the study overall: It was likely that a cluster of highly shared sequence variants was a sequencing artifact. Data from an earlier analysis indicated that most TCR beta V segments were productive either about 90% or about 30% of the time.

Use of 60 Vbeta and 13 Jbeta primers characterized the PCR. Original processing notes: Unique TCR beta chains numbered about 79 million in a later analysis, with about 9.9 million shared. Assay: immunoSEQ multiplex PCR; the TCRdb copy retains only in-frame clones and omits some. V and J calls and clone size come straight from that table; D and trimming were deduced from the DNA. Here the sample spans about 140,000 clones, about four fifths being singletons. Trimming took 0 bases from V and 8 from J; bases not matched to a gene: 4. In germline, CDR1 is GTSNPN, CDR2 SVGIG (reference sequence). This CDR3 has 13 amino acids.

Specimen: PBMCs. This clonotype was obtained from a man aged 35 to 55 in good health and CMV-seropositive. The V call is TRBV30, the J call TRBJ1-2, with 9 bases fitting TRBD1. The CDR3 sequence is CAWSVGTGLGYTF. The CDR3 DNA is TGTGCCTGGAGTGTAGGGACAGGGTTAGGCTACACCTTC.